The entry that follows covers one T cell receptor beta chain sequence. Antigen unknown. The data were produced by immunoSEQ multiplex PCR, yet TCRdb's version contains in-frame clones alone and is incomplete. Of under 150,000 clones detected, approximately 88% appear once; the ten largest clones hold under 6.5%. Second-dose groups at about 4 or about 12 weeks were pooled. These data originate in a study of T cell responses to AZD1222 COVID-19 vaccine. The study's findings and limits: Spike-specific TCR depth and breadth grew after two AZD1222 doses. The sample set comprised mostly white British donors with more females, and clonal diversity was possibly underestimated.

The V gene's germline CDR1 is KGHSH and CDR2 LQKENI. V lost 2 bases to trimming and J lost 3 bases; unmatched junction nucleotides: 9. The CDR3 has 16 residues. Sequencing was performed on peripheral blood, taken 28 days after the second AZD1222 dose. The chain links TRBV18 to TRBJ1-2; 7 nucleotides agree with TRBD1. This receptor was obtained from an adult who received the AZD1222 COVID-19 vaccine. CDR3 region: CASSPRITGADYGYTF. The CDR3 DNA reads TGTGCCAGCTCACCAAGAATAACAGGGGCTGACTATGGCTACACCTTC. Supplemented by reference TRBV18 and TRBJ1-2, the full variable domain reads NAGVMQNPRHLVRRRGQEARLRCSPMKGHSHVYWYRQLPEEGLKFMVYLQKENIIDESGMPKERFSAEFPKEGPSILRIQQVVRGDSAAYFCASSPRITGADYGYTFGSGTRLTVV.